This T cell receptor (beta chain) is from a study of blood T cell repertoires in COVID-19. Study context: Collection of acute and convalescent COVID-19 samples took place in the United States, Italy and Spain. Sample material is recorded as cDNA or gDNA derived from T cells, B-cell-depleted T cells, or PBMCs.

Per the original data handling: Counts of nucleated cells, estimated from reference gene primer amplification, were obtained. Only in-frame clones appear in the TCRdb table, and some are missing; sequencing was by immunoSEQ multiplex PCR. V, J and clone size derive from that table, while D and trimming were established from the DNA sequence. Here the sample spans 100,000 or so clones, about 90% being singletons. The germline V gene has CDR1 SEHNR and CDR2 FQNEAQ (reference sequence). The CDR3 sequence is 16 residues long. The V segment lost 4 bases and the J segment 1 base; nucleotides outside the gene matches: 5.

The source of this sequence is a man in his forties or fifties with acute or convalescent COVID-19. Sample: peripheral blood. The chain has TRBV7-9 and TRBJ2-2; 8 bases are shared with TRBD1. The CDR3 region is CASSSRDRRNTGELFF. The CDR3 DNA sequence: TGTGCCAGCAGCTCCCGGGACAGGAGGAACACCGGGGAGCTGTTTTTT. The full variable domain, completed using reference TRBV7-9 and TRBJ2-2, is DTGVSQNPRHKITKRGQNVTFRCDPISEHNRLYWYRQTLGQGPEFLTYFQNEAQLEKSRLLSDRFSAERPKGSFSTLEIQRTEQGDSAMYLCASSSRDRRNTGELFFGEGSRLTVL.